These T cell receptor beta chains were read from a single sample in a study of OX40 agonist ivuxolimab in advanced cancers. The assay was immunoSEQ multiplex PCR, and TCRdb's table has in-frame clones only and misses some. The sample includes over 55,000 clones, about 89% of them seen just once. This sample comprised CD4+ or CD8+ T cells sorted from blood, obtained in a trial of the OX40 agonist ivuxolimab. Receptor source: an adult with an advanced solid tumor such as melanoma, head and neck, liver or kidney cancer. CDR3s leave out the opening cysteine and the closing phenylalanine or tryptophan. Fields, in order: J gene, V gene, CDR3 protein.

j_call: TRBJ1-4; v_call: TRBV4-3; cdr3_aa: ASSQDTGGNEKLF
j_call: TRBJ2-5; v_call: TRBV28; cdr3_aa: ASSFGGTSLRETQY
j_call: TRBJ2-1; v_call: TRBV15; cdr3_aa: ATSTYNEQF
j_call: TRBJ2-5; v_call: TRBV29-1; cdr3_aa: SVDGTGGETQY
j_call: TRBJ2-5; v_call: TRBV6-1; cdr3_aa: ASSDQGTQY
j_call: TRBJ2-5; v_call: TRBV5-1; cdr3_aa: ASSLAGEGETQY
j_call: TRBJ2-2; v_call: TRBV11-3; cdr3_aa: ASSPLTEANTGELF
j_call: TRBJ2-3; v_call: TRBV7-2; cdr3_aa: ASSLAFRDRGQPTDTQY
j_call: TRBJ2-7; v_call: TRBV13; cdr3_aa: ASSLELDYEQY
j_call: TRBJ1-5; v_call: TRBV19; cdr3_aa: ASTDYSNQPQH
j_call: TRBJ2-3; v_call: TRBV4-3; cdr3_aa: ASSQDSRTGTQY
j_call: TRBJ2-1; v_call: TRBV6-5; cdr3_aa: ASSASTRGNEQF
j_call: TRBJ2-7; v_call: TRBV28; cdr3_aa: ASSNRGTYEQY
j_call: TRBJ2-7; v_call: TRBV2; cdr3_aa: ASSEGTISYEQY
j_call: TRBJ1-5; v_call: TRBV28; cdr3_aa: ASSSLITSNQPQH
j_call: TRBJ2-1; v_call: TRBV19; cdr3_aa: ASSQGLAGVNEQF